This section outlines one T cell receptor beta chain sequence together with its context. The antigen is unknown. Germline V gene lookup returns CDR1 KGHSH and CDR2 LQKENI. Unmatched junction bases numbered 4, after V lost 3 bases and J lost 7 bases. The length of the CDR3 is 14 residues. The TCR beta cDNA libraries carried unique molecular identifiers. TCRdb fed the PCR reads into MiXCR, producing one record per CDR3 protein. The sample lists some 690,000 distinct CDR3 sequences; 59% were seen once. The source of the sample is a study of post-analysis software for immune sequencing data. Broader study findings: Batch-matched samples strongly co-clustered by F measure. Patients used roughly five TRBV segments, including TRBV5-6, TRBV5-1 and TRBV20-1, more often than controls.

The rearrangement uses TRBV18 and TRBJ2-4, with 9 bases aligning to TRBD1. This receptor was identified in a girl aged 2 to 9 with multiple sclerosis. Sequenced: blood. The DNA for the CDR3 is TGTGCCAGCTCACCGGGACAGGGTTTGAACATTCAGTACTTC. Translation: CASSPGQGLNIQYF. The variable domain in full, with the rest retrieved from reference TRBV18 and TRBJ2-4, is NAGVMQNPRHLVRRRGQEARLRCSPMKGHSHVYWYRQLPEEGLKFMVYLQKENIIDESGMPKERFSAEFPKEGPSILRIQQVVRGDSAAYFCASSPGQGLNIQYFGAGTRLSVL.